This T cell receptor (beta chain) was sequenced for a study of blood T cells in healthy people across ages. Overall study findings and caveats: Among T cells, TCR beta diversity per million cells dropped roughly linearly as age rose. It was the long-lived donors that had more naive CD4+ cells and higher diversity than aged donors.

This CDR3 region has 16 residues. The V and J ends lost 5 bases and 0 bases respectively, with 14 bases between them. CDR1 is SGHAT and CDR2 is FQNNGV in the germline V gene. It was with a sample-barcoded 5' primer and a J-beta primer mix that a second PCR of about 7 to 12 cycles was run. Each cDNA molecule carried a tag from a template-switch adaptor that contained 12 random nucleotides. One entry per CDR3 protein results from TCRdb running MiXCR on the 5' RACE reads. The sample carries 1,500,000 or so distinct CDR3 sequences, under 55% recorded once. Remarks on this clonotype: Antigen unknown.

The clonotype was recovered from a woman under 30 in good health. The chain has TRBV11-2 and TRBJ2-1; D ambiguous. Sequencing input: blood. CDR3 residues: CASSTRRSDSYNEQFF. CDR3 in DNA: TGTGCCAGCAGCACCAGAAGATCGGACTCCTACAATGAGCAGTTCTTC.